Below are 5 T cell receptor beta chains sequenced from a single sample in a study of blood T cells in healthy people across ages. A sample-barcoded 5' primer and a J-beta primer mix were used in a second PCR of about 6 to 12 cycles. MiXCR, run by TCRdb on the 5' RACE reads, gives a single entry per CDR3 protein. The sample consists of 850,000 or so distinct CDR3 sequences, about 30% of them appearing once. The sample comprised blood. Receptors originate from a woman aged 80 or older in good health.

This clonotype has ten or more counts. The V call is TRBV28, the J call TRBJ2-7, with a weak D call TRBD2 (5 bases). This CDR3 comprises 14 residues. V shed 7 bases and J shed 0 bases, with 13 bases lying between them. Germline V gene sequence: CDR1 MDHEN, CDR2 SYDVKM. The DNA for the CDR3 is TGTGCCAGCATCCAAGGCGGGTCCTCCTACGAGCAGTACTTC. Amino acid sequence: CASIQGGSSYEQYF. Filled out from reference TRBV28 and TRBJ2-7, the complete variable domain reads DVKVTQSSRYLVKRTGEKVFLECVQDMDHENMFWYRQDPGLGLRLIYFSYDVKMKEKGDIPEGYSVSREKKERFSLILESASTNQTSMYLCASIQGGSSYEQYFGPGTRLTVT.

To note about this clonotype: Just one base apart from a much larger clone, this may be a read error. The chain uses TRBV12-3 or TRBV12-4 and TRBJ2-3, with D tentatively TRBD1 or TRBD2 (5 bases each). The CDR3 sequence is 18 residues long. The CDR3 sequence: CASIPIVRGKPSTDAQYF. The DNA for the CDR3 is TGTGCCAGCATCCCCATCGTAAGGGGAAAACCTAGCACAGATGCGCAGTATTTT.

The gene calls are TRBV20-1 and TRBJ1-2; D is uncertain. CDR1 and CDR2 from the germline V gene are DFQATT and SNEGSKA (reference sequence). V was pared by 1 base and J by 2 bases, with 5 bases between. This CDR3 is built from 12 residues. The CDR3 loop is CSARVANYGYTF. The CDR3 DNA follows: TGCAGTGCTAGAGTAGCAAACTATGGCTACACCTTC.

This clonotype appeared many times. The rearrangement joins TRBV18 to TRBJ2-1, with 8 bases lining up with TRBD1. CDR1 KGHSH and CDR2 LQKENI come from the germline V gene. V gave up 3 bases and J gave up 4 bases; unmatched junction bases: 5. The CDR3 is made up of 15 amino acids. Written as DNA, the CDR3 is TGTGCCAGCTCACCTTGGGACAGGAAATACAATGAGCAGTTCTTC. Translating gives CASSPWDRKYNEQFF.

This clonotype was seen a few times. The V call is TRBV5-5, the J call TRBJ1-6; D perhaps matches TRBD1 (6 bases). Per the germline V gene, CDR1 is SGHKS and CDR2 is YYEKEE (reference sequence). The germline V and J ends were trimmed by 4 bases and 8 bases, with 13 bases remaining between them. This CDR3 contains 14 residues. CDR3 in amino acids: CASSTGTPDSPLHF. In nucleotides, the CDR3 is TGTGCCAGCAGCACCGGGACACCAGATTCACCCCTCCACTTT.